In its sample, the clone carrying this T cell receptor (beta chain) was seen once. Its antigen remains unidentified. Only in-frame clones appear in the TCRdb table, and some are missing; sequencing was by immunoSEQ multiplex PCR. The data hold roughly 40,000 clones, with 65% to 90% observed a single time. Time point here: week 35, safety follow-up. What each vaccine dose contained was 300 ug of mutant IDH1 20-mer peptide, accompanied by topical imiquimod. The sample comes from a study of a mutant IDH1 vaccine in newly diagnosed glioma. The TCR originated in a woman aged 50 to 60 with glioma. This material consisted of PBMCs, taken from a glioma patient whose treatment included an IDH1 peptide vaccine.

This CDR3 reads CASSTRRDSSYEQYF. Written as DNA, the CDR3 is TGTGCCAGTAGTACCCGTCGGGACAGCTCCTACGAGCAGTACTTC. The genes are TRBV19 and TRBJ2-7; 7 bases align to TRBD1. The CDR3 has 15 residues. In germline, CDR1 is LNHDA, CDR2 SQIVND (reference sequence). Trimming removed 4 bases from V and 0 bases from J; junction bases left unmatched: 6.